The 18 T cell receptor beta chains given below trace back to one sample, sequenced in a study of TIL therapy for anti-PD-1-resistant metastatic lung cancer (dated by TCRdb to the early 2020s). The time point label, as the study defines it: pre-treatment sample, taken before nivolumab and TIL therapy. The immunoSEQ v3 hsTCRB kit was used to amplify TCR beta CDR3 regions from genomic DNA through bias-controlled multiplex PCR. TCRdb took over this immuneACCESS table, retaining in-frame rearrangements with V and J assigned. Such tables are incomplete; in checked studies, under half of the missing clones stem from an unresolved V gene, and the remainder is unexplained. The sample yields 55,000 or so clones; about 81% were counted once. In total, the top ten clones hold nearly 3% of the sample. Sequencing used blood, obtained at baseline. These receptors originate from a person between 25 and 79 years old with non-small cell lung cancer.

This chain joins TRBV3-1 (or the pseudogene TRBV3-2) and TRBJ2-7, with 9 bases lining up with TRBD2. Germline V gives CDR1 LGHDT, CDR2 YNNKEL (reference sequence). Germline trimming cut 4 bases from V and 1 base from J; bases unmatched to any gene: 5. The CDR3 sequence is 15 residues long. The CDR3 region has the DNA TGTGCCAGCAGCCCTTCTAGCGGGACGTCCTACGAGCAGTACTTC. Translation gives CASSPSSGTSYEQYF.

Only one count was recorded for this clone. The rearrangement uses TRBV6-5 and TRBJ1-1; tentatively, D is TRBD1 (5 bases). CDR3 length: 14 amino acids. The V end lost 6 bases, the J end lost 6 bases, and 17 bases lay between the germline ends. Germline V CDR1 and CDR2: MNHEY, SVGAGI. CDR3 DNA: TGTGCCAGCAGCTACAGCAGGGTAAAACCTGAAGCTTTCTTT. Protein: CASSYSRVKPEAFF.

The rearrangement links TRBV3-1 (or the pseudogene TRBV3-2) to TRBJ2-5; no reliable D call. V was clipped by 0 bases and J by 0 bases, with 14 bases between them. This CDR3 has 17 amino acids. Germline values: CDR1 LGHDT, CDR2 YNNKEL (reference sequence). The DNA of the CDR3 is TGTGCCAGCAGCCAAGACTCCCACCGAGCCAACCAAGAGACCCAGTACTTC. Protein sequence: CASSQDSHRANQETQYF.

The chain combines TRBV5-6 with TRBJ1-1; D may be TRBD1 (5 bases). Germline V gene data show CDR1 as SGHDT and CDR2 as YYEEEE. V was cut by 2 bases and J by 6 bases, with 14 bases left in between. The CDR3 is made up of 14 amino acids. The CDR3 DNA is TGTGCCAGCAGCTTTGGAGTGAGGGACTCTGAAGCTTTCTTT. As protein: CASSFGVRDSEAFF.

This rearrangement joins TRBV7-9 to TRBJ2-1, with a possible D match to TRBD1 (6 bases). This CDR3 is 14 amino acids long. V was cut by 4 bases and J by 8 bases, with 15 bases left in between. Germline CDR1 and CDR2: SEHNR and FQNEAQ (reference sequence). The CDR3: CASSSEGQNDEQFF. CDR3 in DNA: TGTGCCAGCAGCTCTGAAGGACAGAATGATGAGCAGTTCTTC. Full variable domain (rest looked up from reference TRBV7-9 and TRBJ2-1): DTGVSQNPRHKITKRGQNVTFRCDPISEHNRLYWYRQTLGQGPEFLTYFQNEAQLEKSRLLSDRFSAERPKGSFSTLEIQRTEQGDSAMYLCASSSEGQNDEQFFGPGTRLTVL.

CDR3 loop: CASSYWQGNGYTF. CDR3 bases: TGTGCCAGCAGTTACTGGCAGGGAAATGGCTACACCTTC. The genes are TRBV6-5 and TRBJ1-2; TRBD1 might be the D (5 bases). The CDR3 has 13 amino acids. CDR1 is MNHEY and CDR2 is SVGAGI in the germline V gene. Trimming left V 1 base short and J 6 bases short, with 9 bases between.

In its sample, this clone was seen once. The V and J genes are TRBV6-6 and TRBJ2-7; 12 positions match TRBD1. Trimming at V came to 6 bases and at J to 5 bases, leaving 5 bases not matched to a gene. The CDR3 has 14 residues. CDR1 is MNHNY, CDR2 SVGAGI, per germline (reference sequence). CDR3 in amino acids: CASRGTGGKHEQYF. CDR3 bases: TGTGCCAGCAGAGGGACAGGGGGCAAACACGAGCAGTACTTC.

The V call is TRBV5-5, the J call TRBJ2-7; 7 nucleotides align to TRBD1. After removal of 2 bases from V and 0 bases from J, the junction contained 5 bases not matched to a gene. The CDR3 extends over 15 amino acids. In germline, CDR1 is SGHKS, CDR2 YYEKEE (reference sequence). DNA for the CDR3: TGTGCCAGCAGCTTAACAGGGGTCCTCTCCTACGAGCAGTACTTC. It is translated as CASSLTGVLSYEQYF.

In this sample, this clone turned up a few times. V usage is TRBV29-1 and J usage is TRBJ1-1; D possibly corresponds to TRBD1 (5 bases). This CDR3 is built from 14 residues. The germline CDR1 and CDR2 sequences are SQVTM and ANQGSEA. The V end was cut by 2 bases, the J end by 1 base, with 11 bases between. CDR3 in amino acids: CSVEQGRSNTEAFF. The DNA for the CDR3 is TGCAGCGTTGAACAGGGAAGATCGAACACTGAAGCTTTCTTT.

The chain joins TRBV5-6 to TRBJ2-1; 8 bases line up with TRBD1. Germline V gene data show CDR1 as SGHDT and CDR2 as YYEEEE. CDR3 length equals 15 residues. V was clipped by 4 bases and J by 0 bases; unmatched bases: 3. CDR3 sequence reads: CASSLGQASYNEQFF. The CDR3 DNA reads TGTGCCAGCAGCCTGGGACAGGCCTCCTACAATGAGCAGTTCTTC.

The V and J genes are TRBV9 and TRBJ2-2; D is perhaps TRBD2 (5 bases). CDR3 length: 13 amino acids. Germline loops: CDR1 SGDLS, CDR2 YYNGEE. Trimming removed 0 bases at V and 8 bases at J, with 8 bases between. The CDR3 loop is CASSVGLSGELFF. DNA for the CDR3: TGTGCCAGCAGCGTAGGACTATCAGGGGAGCTGTTTTTT.

This sequence joins TRBV5-1 and TRBJ1-6; TRBD1 matches 10 bases. V trimming: 1 base; J trimming: 7 bases; junction bases outside the gene matches: 8. Germline V CDR1 and CDR2: SGHRS, YFSETQ. The CDR3 extends over 17 amino acids. The CDR3, as DNA: TGCGCCAGCAGCTTGCGAAGAGACAGGGGGCCGAATTCACCCCTCCACTTT. Translating gives CASSLRRDRGPNSPLHF.

CDR3 bases: TGCGCCAGCAGCCCCCAGTGGTCAGATACGCAGTATTTT. This gives the protein CASSPQWSDTQYF. The chain uses TRBV4-1 and TRBJ2-3; D ambiguous. The V and J ends lost 4 bases and 4 bases respectively, with 9 bases between them. The germline gives CDR1 MGHRA, CDR2 YSYEKL. The CDR3 has 13 amino acids.

This chain uses TRBV11-3 with TRBJ2-3; perhaps TRBD2 as D (6 bases). The CDR3 has 13 amino acids. CDR1 and CDR2 (germline): SGHNT, YENEEA. Trimming took 5 bases from V and 4 from J, leaving 10 bases between them. The DNA for the CDR3 is TGTGCCAGCAGCGCCCGGGACTCAGATACGCAGTATTTT. Encoded protein: CASSARDSDTQYF.

The table lists this clone with a few counts. The rearrangement joins TRBV28 to TRBJ1-4; no firm D call. Trimming pared 6 bases from V and 8 bases from J, leaving 16 bases between. The CDR3 is made up of 14 amino acids. Germline CDR1 and CDR2: MDHEN and SYDVKM. The CDR3 coding sequence is TGTGCCAGCAGGCAGCCCGGGGTTCGGGAAAAACTGTTTTTT. It translates to CASRQPGVREKLFF.

The chain carries TRBV7-6 and TRBJ2-5; 7 bases align to TRBD2. CDR1 and CDR2 from the germline V gene are SGHVS and FNYEAQ. Trimming at V came to 0 bases and at J to 2 bases, leaving 0 bases not matched to a gene. The CDR3 has 14 amino acids. CDR3 sequence reads: CASSLAGGQETQYF. CDR3 nucleotides: TGTGCCAGCAGCTTAGCCGGGGGGCAAGAGACCCAGTACTTC.

The chain couples TRBV3-1 (or the pseudogene TRBV3-2) to TRBJ2-6; no firm D call. This CDR3 has 14 residues. Germline V gives CDR1 LGHDT, CDR2 YNNKEL (reference sequence). Trimming cost V 4 bases and J 0 bases, with 4 bases left between them. CDR3: CASSPSSGANVLTF. Written as DNA, the CDR3 is TGTGCCAGCAGCCCGAGCTCTGGGGCCAACGTCCTGACTTTC.

In its sample, this clone was seen once. The chain combines TRBV2 with TRBJ2-3; a weak D match, TRBD1 (5 bases). Germline V gives CDR1 SNHLY, CDR2 FYNNEI. The CDR3 contains 15 residues. V was shortened by 4 bases and J by 1 base, with 12 bases between the two germline ends. As DNA, the CDR3 is TGTGCCAGCAGTGGCCCTGGCAGGGGCACAGATACGCAGTATTTT. Translated: CASSGPGRGTDTQYF.